Listed here is a single T cell receptor beta chain. Many counts were recorded for this clonotype. The target of this receptor is not known. Within one base of it there is no much larger clone, and no base qualities were kept. TCR beta CDR3 regions were amplified from RNA transcripts. For the first round of RT-PCR on the TCR CDR3, the HTBI primer set was used together with the Qiagen OneStep RT-PCR kit. The libraries were constructed in a second round of multiplex PCR and then size-selected and purified. Sequencing of the libraries was done on an Illumina HiSeq2000 using paired-end 100 bp reads. As for the authors' bioinformatics: SOAPnuke was used to process the raw data, removing reads that contained adapters or uncalled bases, had a mean Phred below 15, or lacked an exact match to the constant primer or identifier. High-quality paired reads were merged using COPE v1.2.5, and each unique nucleotide sequence was defined as a clonotype. MiTCR v1.1 was used to align clonotypes to the IMGT TRBV, TRBD and TRBJ reference segments. The analysis was restricted to V-J combinations with a frequency above 0.0001, which together covered about 99% of the repertoires. A TCS score was defined as the ratio between F50 (clonal expansion) and ExV (chaos), using BLOSUM62-based TCRdist between CDR3 peptides within each V-J. Welch's t-statistics and random forest reduced around 550 V-J features to under 15, which were used in a naive Bayes classifier (R e1071). TCRdb trimmed public reads at Q25 via fastp, called clones via MiXCR and kept in-frame beta chains. Rows merge per CDR3 protein into single entries with the most common DNA and genes. These V and J calls are TCRdb output, not the study's own analysis. Within this sample are about 360,000 distinct CDR3 sequences, with about 12% of them counted one time only. The leading ten clones occupy 9% to 9.5% of the sample.

The source of the sample is a study of T cells in Graves' hyperthyroidism and ophthalmopathy (dated by TCRdb to about 2019). Some background on the complete study: Peripheral blood was collected at initial diagnosis, before any treatment. To identify TCR V-J signatures that set the groups apart, the researchers used a discovery cohort of 90 to 100 patients, made up of 43 with Graves' ophthalmopathy and about 55 with stable Graves' hyperthyroidism. Whether ophthalmopathy could be predicted prospectively was tested in an independent validation cohort made up of 18 hyperthyroidism patients plus 17 patients who later progressed to ophthalmopathy. The roughly 90 discovery patients were divided at random into training and test sets in a 7:3 ratio. In addition, the study compared T-cell repertoires in thyroid tissue and in blood from a handful of Graves' hyperthyroidism patients. Following sampling, methimazole starting at 30 mg daily was given to hyperthyroidism patients, and high-dose intravenous methylprednisolone was given to ophthalmopathy patients. According to the paper, TCR Vbeta CDR3 sequencing was carried out on some 140 peripheral blood samples, which came from 40 to 45 ophthalmopathy, around 75 hyperthyroidism and some 17 progressor patients. Summary of the overall study and its limitations: Blood samples also contained most of the expanded thyroid clonotypes (frequency above 0.001), which suggests that blood repertoires may reflect thyroid immune responses. In cross-validation, a model built on a 13 V-J signature told ophthalmopathy apart from stable hyperthyroidism with less than 90% sensitivity and around 81% specificity, and in testing the same model reached 80%/75%. No statistical method was used to set the sample size in advance, and investigators knew the group allocation. In validation, the model predicted progression to ophthalmopathy with 55% to 71% sensitivity and around 72% specificity, a median of about 6 months before onset.

A patient counted as having stable Graves' hyperthyroidism if no progression to ophthalmopathy occurred over 18 months of follow-up. Hyperthyroidism patients were newly diagnosed, had a disease duration of under 2 months, and were aged 18 to 65 years. The study excluded patients with uncontrolled infections, other autoimmune diseases, pregnancy or lactation. Diagnoses were established on the basis of clinical symptoms, serum thyroxine and TRAb, thyroid ultrasound, and orbital computed tomography. Ficoll-Paque density gradient centrifugation was used to isolate PBMCs from approximately 11 ml of fresh peripheral blood. Total RNA was extracted using Trizol reagent, and RNA quality was assessed on an Agilent 2100 Bioanalyzer. Per the germline V gene, MNHNS is the CDR1 and SASEGT is the CDR2. V drops 5 bases and J drops 3 bases, leaving 16 bases in between. The CDR3 spans 15 residues, from the cysteine through the phenylalanine. The retained sequence is limited to the CDR3, 45 bases, with the frame set at the first base.

Sequencing used blood. Recombination linked TRBV6-1 to TRBJ1-2; TRBD1 is a weak D gene call, 6 bases matching. The clonotype originates from a woman aged 18-29 years with Graves' hyperthyroidism. Here the CDR3 is given as CASSTTLTGYYGYTF. The sequenced DNA: TGTGCCAGCAGTACGACGCTAACAGGGTACTATGGCTACACCTTC.